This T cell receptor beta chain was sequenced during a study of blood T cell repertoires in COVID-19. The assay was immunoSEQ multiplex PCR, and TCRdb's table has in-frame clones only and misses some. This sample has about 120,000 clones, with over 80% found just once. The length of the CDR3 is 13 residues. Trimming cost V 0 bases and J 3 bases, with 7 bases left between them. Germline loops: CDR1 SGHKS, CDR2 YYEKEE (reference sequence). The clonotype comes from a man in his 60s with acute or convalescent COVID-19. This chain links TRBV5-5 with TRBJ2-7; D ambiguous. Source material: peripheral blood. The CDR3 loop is CASSLGEDYEQYF. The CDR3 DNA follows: TGTGCCAGCAGCTTGGGAGAGGACTACGAGCAGTACTTC.